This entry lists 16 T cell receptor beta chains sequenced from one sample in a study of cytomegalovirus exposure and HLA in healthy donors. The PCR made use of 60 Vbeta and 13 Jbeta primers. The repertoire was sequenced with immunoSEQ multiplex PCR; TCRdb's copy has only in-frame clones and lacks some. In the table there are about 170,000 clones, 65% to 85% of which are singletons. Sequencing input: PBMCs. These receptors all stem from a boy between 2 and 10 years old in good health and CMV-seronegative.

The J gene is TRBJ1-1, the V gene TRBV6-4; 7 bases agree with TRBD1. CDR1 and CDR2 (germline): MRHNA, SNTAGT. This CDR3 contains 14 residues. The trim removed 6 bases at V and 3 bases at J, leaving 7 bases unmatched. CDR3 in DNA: TGTGCCAGCAGGGGAACAGGGGCGGACACTGAAGCTTTCTTT. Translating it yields CASRGTGADTEAFF.

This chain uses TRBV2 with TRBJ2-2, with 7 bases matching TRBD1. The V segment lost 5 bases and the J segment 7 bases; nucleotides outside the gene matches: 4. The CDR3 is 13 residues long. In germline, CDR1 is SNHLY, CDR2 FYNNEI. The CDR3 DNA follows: TGTGCCAGCAGTTTACAGGGGAGCGGGGAGCTGTTTTTT. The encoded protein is CASSLQGSGELFF.

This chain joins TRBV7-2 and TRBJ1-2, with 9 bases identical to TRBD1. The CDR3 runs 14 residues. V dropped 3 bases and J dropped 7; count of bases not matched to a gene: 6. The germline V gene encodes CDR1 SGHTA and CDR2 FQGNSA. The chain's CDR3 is CASSFQQGATGYTF. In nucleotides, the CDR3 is TGTGCCAGCAGCTTTCAACAGGGGGCAACTGGCTACACCTTC. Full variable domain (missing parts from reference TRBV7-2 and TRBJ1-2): GAGVSQSPSNKVTEKGKDVELRCDPISGHTALYWYRQSLGQGLEFLIYFQGNSAPDKSGLPSDRFSAERTGGSVSTLTIQRTQQEDSAVYLCASSFQQGATGYTFGSGTRLTVV.

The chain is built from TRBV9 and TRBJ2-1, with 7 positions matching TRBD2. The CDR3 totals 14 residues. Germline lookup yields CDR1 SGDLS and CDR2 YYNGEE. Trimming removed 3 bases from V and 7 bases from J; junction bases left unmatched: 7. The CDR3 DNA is TGTGCCAGCAGCGGGAATTCACTAGCGAATGAGCAGTTCTTC. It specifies CASSGNSLANEQFF.

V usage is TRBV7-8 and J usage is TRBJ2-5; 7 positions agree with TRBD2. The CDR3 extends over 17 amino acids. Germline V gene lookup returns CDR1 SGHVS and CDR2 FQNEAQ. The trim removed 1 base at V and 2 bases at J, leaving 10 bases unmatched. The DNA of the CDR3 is TGTGCCAGCAGCTTAGTTTCAGCGGGGTGGATACAAGAGACCCAGTACTTC. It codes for CASSLVSAGWIQETQYF.

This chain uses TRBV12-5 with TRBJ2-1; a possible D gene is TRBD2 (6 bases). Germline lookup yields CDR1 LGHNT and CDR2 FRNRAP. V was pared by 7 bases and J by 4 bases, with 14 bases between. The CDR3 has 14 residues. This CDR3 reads CASVPGLLYNEQFF. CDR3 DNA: TGTGCTAGTGTTCCGGGACTCCTTTACAATGAGCAGTTCTTC. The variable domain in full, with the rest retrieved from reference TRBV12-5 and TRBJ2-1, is DARVTQTPRHKVTEMGQEVTMRCQPILGHNTVFWYRQTMMQGLELLAYFRNRAPLDDSGMPKDRFSAEMPDATLATLKIQPSEPRDSAVYFCASVPGLLYNEQFFGPGTRLTVL.

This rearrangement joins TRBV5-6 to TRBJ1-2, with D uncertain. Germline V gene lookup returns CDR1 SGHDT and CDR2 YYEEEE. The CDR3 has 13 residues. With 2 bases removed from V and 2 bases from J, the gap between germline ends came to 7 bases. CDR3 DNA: TGTGCCAGCAGCTTTTACCAGAACTATGGCTACACCTTC. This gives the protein CASSFYQNYGYTF.

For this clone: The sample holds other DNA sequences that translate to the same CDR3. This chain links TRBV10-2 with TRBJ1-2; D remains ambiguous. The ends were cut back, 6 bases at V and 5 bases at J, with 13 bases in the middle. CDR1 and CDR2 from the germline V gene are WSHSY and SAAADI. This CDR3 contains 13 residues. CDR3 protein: CASSPGGLYGYTF. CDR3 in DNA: TGCGCCAGCAGCCCCGGTGGTCTGTATGGCTACACCTTC.

The CDR3 DNA sequence: TGTGCCAGTAGTATAGGTCTAGCGGGAGGTCGCTCCTACAATGAGCAGTTCTTC. It specifies CASSIGLAGGRSYNEQFF. The chain couples TRBV19 to TRBJ2-1; 11 bases are shared with TRBD2. J lost 0 bases, V lost 1 base, and 5 bases had no gene match. This CDR3 contains 18 residues. Per germline, CDR1 LNHDA and CDR2 SQIVND (reference sequence).

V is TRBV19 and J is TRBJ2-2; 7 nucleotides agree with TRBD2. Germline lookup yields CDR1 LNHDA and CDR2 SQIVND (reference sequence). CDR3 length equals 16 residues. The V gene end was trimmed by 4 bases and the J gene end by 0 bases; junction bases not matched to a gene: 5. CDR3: CASSKNSGSNTGELFF. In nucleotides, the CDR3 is TGTGCCAGTAGTAAGAATAGCGGGTCGAACACCGGGGAGCTGTTTTTT. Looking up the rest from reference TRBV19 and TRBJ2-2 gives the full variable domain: DGGITQSPKYLFRKEGQNVTLSCEQNLNHDAMYWYRQDPGQGLRLIYYSQIVNDFQKGDIAEGYSVSREKKESFPLTVTSAQKNPTAFYLCASSKNSGSNTGELFFGEGSRLTVL.

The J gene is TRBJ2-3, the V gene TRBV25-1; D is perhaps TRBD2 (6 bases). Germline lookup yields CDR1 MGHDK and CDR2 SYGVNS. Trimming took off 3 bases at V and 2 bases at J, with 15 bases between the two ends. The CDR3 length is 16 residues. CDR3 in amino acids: CASSEDSGSPTDTQYF. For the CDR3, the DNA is TGTGCCAGCAGTGAGGATTCCGGGAGTCCCACAGATACGCAGTATTTT. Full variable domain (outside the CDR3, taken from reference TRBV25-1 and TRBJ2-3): EADIYQTPRYLVIGTGKKITLECSQTMGHDKMYWYQQDPGMELHLIHYSYGVNSTEKGDLSSESTVSRIRTEHFPLTLESARPSHTSQYLCASSEDSGSPTDTQYFGPGTRLTVL.

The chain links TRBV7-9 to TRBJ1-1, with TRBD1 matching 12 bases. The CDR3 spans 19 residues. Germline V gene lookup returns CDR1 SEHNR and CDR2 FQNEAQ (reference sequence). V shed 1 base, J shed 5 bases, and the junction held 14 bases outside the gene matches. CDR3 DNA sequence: TGTGCCAGCAGCTTAGGGGCGCGAACCGGGACAGGGGGCAGAACTGAAGCTTTCTTT. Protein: CASSLGARTGTGGRTEAFF.

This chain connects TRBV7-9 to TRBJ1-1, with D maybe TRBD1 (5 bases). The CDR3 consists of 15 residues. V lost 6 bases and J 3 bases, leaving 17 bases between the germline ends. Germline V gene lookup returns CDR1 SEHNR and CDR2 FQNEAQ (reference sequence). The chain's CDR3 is CASSPLGGGDTEAFF. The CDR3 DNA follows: TGTGCCAGCAGTCCGTTGGGGGGAGGGGACACTGAAGCTTTCTTT.

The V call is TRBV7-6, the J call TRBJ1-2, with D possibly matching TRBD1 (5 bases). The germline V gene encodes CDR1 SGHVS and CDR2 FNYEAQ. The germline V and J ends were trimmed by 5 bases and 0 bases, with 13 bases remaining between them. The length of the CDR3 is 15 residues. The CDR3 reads CASSPGTAANYGYTF. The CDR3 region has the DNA TGTGCCAGCAGCCCTGGGACTGCAGCTAACTATGGCTACACCTTC.

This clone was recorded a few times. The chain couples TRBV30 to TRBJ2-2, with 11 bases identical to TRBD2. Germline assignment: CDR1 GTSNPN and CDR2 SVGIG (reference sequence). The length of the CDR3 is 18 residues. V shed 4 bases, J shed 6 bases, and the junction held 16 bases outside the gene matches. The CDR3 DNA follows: TGTGCCTGGAAAGTCGGTAGCGGGAGGGCCGGGTTTTCCGGGGAGCTGTTTTTT. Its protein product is CAWKVGSGRAGFSGELFF.

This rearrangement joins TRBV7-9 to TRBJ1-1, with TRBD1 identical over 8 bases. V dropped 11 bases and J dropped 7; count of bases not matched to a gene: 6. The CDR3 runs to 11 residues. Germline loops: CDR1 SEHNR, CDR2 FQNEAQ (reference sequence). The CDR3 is CAGYRGSEAFF. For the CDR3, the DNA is TGTGCCGGATACAGGGGGAGTGAAGCTTTCTTT.